This T cell receptor beta chain was identified during a study of blood T cells in healthy people across ages. With a J-beta primer mix and a sample-barcoded 5' primer, a second PCR ran 7 to 11 cycles. TCRdb ran MiXCR on the 5' RACE reads and lists one entry per CDR3 protein. The table shows about 2 million distinct CDR3 sequences, with about 50% occurring only once. Trimming removed 9 bases at V and 11 bases at J, with 16 bases between. From germline, CDR1 is SNHLY and CDR2 FYNNEI. This CDR3 spans 11 amino acids. This TCR derives from a middle-aged woman in good health. J is TRBJ2-5 and V is TRBV2, with D uncertain. Source material: blood. The CDR3 bases are TGTGCCAGTACGCCAACAGAAAAGCAGTACTTC. Encoded protein: CASTPTEKQYF.